The source of this TCR beta chain is a study of blood T cells in healthy people across ages. Together with a sample-barcoded 5' primer, a J-beta primer mix was included in a second PCR lasting about 7 to 11 cycles. TCRdb passed the 5' RACE reads through MiXCR, listing each CDR3 protein once. The sample lists about 1.4 million distinct CDR3 sequences, roughly 60% occurring once. From germline, CDR1 is SGDLS and CDR2 YYNGEE. The V and J ends lost 0 bases and 4 bases respectively, with 17 bases between them. The CDR3 has 17 residues. The sequence was obtained from a man aged 18-30 years in good health. Material: blood. The J gene is TRBJ2-1, the V gene TRBV9; D uncertain. The CDR3 loop reads CASSVGGFRLGYNEQFF. As DNA, the CDR3 is TGTGCCAGCAGCGTAGGGGGTTTCCGACTTGGTTACAATGAGCAGTTCTTC.